The rows below give T cell receptor beta chains drawn from one sample of a study of CD8 T cells in ankylosing spondylitis. TCRdb processed the 5' RACE reads anew with MiXCR; each CDR3 protein has one entry. Of around 160,000 distinct CDR3 sequences in the sample, 9.5% to 13% were seen once. Sequenced: blood, either unsorted or a sorted T cell fraction (not recorded which). These receptors originate from a male donor with ankylosing spondylitis or in good health (not recorded which). CDR3s include the opening cysteine and the closing phenylalanine or tryptophan. The D gene is left open where the match is weak. Some rows mark clone size as missing; the rest say once, few, many or name a class of expanded clone.

clone_size,v_call,j_call,d_call,cdr3_aa,cdr3_nt
few,TRBV5-1,TRBJ2-7,-,CASSLGTQGYEQYF,TGCGCCAGCAGCTTGGGGACACAGGGCTACGAGCAGTACTTC
many,TRBV27,TRBJ1-5,TRBD1,CASSLGTGGNQPQHF,TGTGCCAGCAGTCTCGGGACAGGGGGCAATCAGCCCCAGCATTTT
many,TRBV13,TRBJ2-5,TRBD2,CASSFGLAGAHQETQYF,TGTGCCAGCAGCTTTGGACTAGCGGGGGCCCACCAAGAGACCCAGTACTTC
-,TRBV3-1,TRBJ1-1,-,CASSPRLRGPHEAFF,TGTGCCAGCAGCCCTCGGCTCAGGGGACCCCATGAAGCTTTCTTT
many,TRBV6-5,TRBJ2-5,-,CASSYSPNMQTQYF,TGTGCCAGCAGTTACTCACCAAACATGCAGACCCAGTACTTC
many,TRBV2,TRBJ1-2,-,CASSVDSRSYGYTF,TGTGCCAGCAGTGTTGACAGTCGTTCTTATGGCTACACCTTC
few,TRBV5-1,TRBJ2-2,TRBD1,CASSWGSGQGTRELFF,TGCGCCAGCAGCTGGGGGTCGGGACAGGGGACGCGAGAGCTGTTTTTT
-,TRBV6-5,TRBJ1-2,TRBD1,CASSSFRGRGYGYTF,TGTGCCAGCAGTTCCTTTAGGGGGCGCGGCTATGGCTACACCTTC
many,TRBV4-2,TRBJ2-7,TRBD2,CASSQDRTSGLYEQYF,TGTGCCAGCAGCCAAGATCGCACTAGCGGACTCTACGAGCAGTACTTC
few,TRBV20-1,TRBJ2-3,-,CSAPRETDTQYF,TGCAGTGCCCCGCGGGAAACAGATACGCAGTATTTT
many,TRBV20-1,TRBJ2-1,-,CSASSSGSEWYNEQFF,TGCAGTGCCTCCTCCTCCGGGAGTGAGTGGTACAATGAGCAGTTCTTC
many,TRBV5-1,TRBJ2-5,-,CASSLESTGAQYF,TGCGCCAGCAGCTTGGAATCGACGGGGGCCCAGTACTTC
-,TRBV2,TRBJ2-5,TRBD1,CASTGEETQYF,TGTGCCAGTACAGGGGAAGAGACCCAGTACTTC
many,TRBV12-3/TRBV12-4,TRBJ1-5,-,CASSLNRNQPQHF,TGTGCCAGCAGTTTAAACAGGAATCAGCCCCAGCATTTT
few,TRBV28,TRBJ1-4,-,CASSPLGGEKLFF,TGTGCCAGCAGTCCCCTCGGGGGGGAAAAACTGTTTTTT
many,TRBV6-1,TRBJ1-5,-,CASSVQDYSNQPQHF,TGTGCCAGCAGTGTGCAGGACTATAGCAATCAGCCCCAGCATTTT
few,TRBV29-1,TRBJ2-2,TRBD2,CSVGGRSTGELFF,TGCAGCGTTGGCGGGAGAAGCACCGGGGAGCTGTTTTTT
few,TRBV4-3,TRBJ1-4,-,CASSRRAGGNNEKLFF,TGCGCCAGCAGCCGGAGGGCAGGAGGGAATAATGAAAAACTGTTTTTT